Each of the 7 T cell receptor beta chains below was sequenced from the same sample in a study of blood T cell repertoires in COVID-19. Sequencing was performed with immunoSEQ multiplex PCR; in TCRdb, only in-frame clones are kept and a portion is missing. The table includes over 200,000 clones, about 88% detected once. Input material: peripheral blood. The receptors here all came from a woman between 40 and 50 years old with acute or convalescent COVID-19.

The chain combines TRBV20-1 with TRBJ2-4, with TRBD1 identical over 8 bases. CDR1 DFQATT and CDR2 SNEGSKA come from the germline V gene (reference sequence). Losses at the gene ends were 3 bases for V and 4 bases for J; bases not matched to a gene: 5. The CDR3 contains 14 residues. The CDR3 DNA sequence: TGCAGTGCTAGTATGGACAGGGCTAAAAACATTCAGTACTTC. It codes for CSASMDRAKNIQYF.

V usage is TRBV11-3 and J usage is TRBJ1-1; D is ambiguous. Deletions cut 5 bases from V and 5 bases from J, with 12 bases between. CDR1 is SGHNT, CDR2 YENEEA, per germline. The CDR3 totals 13 residues. Written as DNA, the CDR3 is TGTGCCAGCAGCCGGGGTTTAGGAACTGAAGCTTTCTTT. As protein: CASSRGLGTEAFF.

This clone was counted only a few times. The CDR3, as DNA: TGCGCCAGCAGGTCCGGTGTAGGCGGTGGACAGGGAGGAGATACGCAGTATTTT. This sequence encodes CASRSGVGGGQGGDTQYF. This sequence joins TRBV5-1 and TRBJ2-3; 8 nucleotides line up with TRBD1. CDR1 is SGHRS, CDR2 YFSETQ, per germline. This CDR3 comprises 18 residues. The junction had 19 bases not matched to a gene; V was cut back by 5 bases and J by 5 bases.

V is TRBV7-8 and J is TRBJ1-5; no reliable D call. V shed 5 bases and J shed 5 bases, with 13 bases lying between them. Germline CDR1 reads SGHVS; CDR2 reads FQNEAQ. CDR3 length: 14 residues. The chain's CDR3 is CASSQDSPDQPQHF. The CDR3 coding sequence is TGTGCCAGCAGCCAGGACTCGCCCGATCAGCCCCAGCATTTT.

The CDR3 is CASSSPGLGPTSTDTQYF. DNA of the CDR3: TGTGCCAGCAGCTCCCCGGGACTAGGACCGACTAGCACAGATACGCAGTATTTT. The rearrangement links TRBV13 to TRBJ2-3; 8 positions agree with TRBD2. Germline V gives CDR1 PRHDT, CDR2 FYEKMQ (reference sequence). V was clipped by 4 bases and J by 0 bases; unmatched bases: 12. CDR3 size: 18 residues.

The genes are TRBV19 and TRBJ2-5; 8 bases match TRBD1. This CDR3 comprises 15 residues. V shed 3 bases, J shed 0 bases, and the junction held 3 bases outside the gene matches. CDR1 is LNHDA, CDR2 SQIVND, per germline (reference sequence). DNA for the CDR3: TGTGCCAGTAGTATCCAGGGGGCCAACCAAGAGACCCAGTACTTC. It codes for CASSIQGANQETQYF.

The chain carries TRBV7-6 and TRBJ2-2; the D gene is possibly TRBD1 (5 bases). V was clipped by 6 bases and J by 7 bases, with 12 bases between them. Germline V gene lookup returns CDR1 SGHVS and CDR2 FNYEAQ. This CDR3 comprises 13 residues. This CDR3 reads CASSPGLHGELFF. CDR3 sequence (DNA): TGTGCCAGCAGTCCAGGGTTACACGGGGAGCTGTTTTTT.